These 9 T cell receptor beta chains share one sample of origin, sequenced in a study of T-cell reconstitution after alpha-beta-depleted transplantation in children. Unique molecular identifiers were incorporated when the TCRbeta library was constructed. One entry per CDR3 protein results from TCRdb running MiXCR on the PCR reads. The profile shows under 450,000 distinct CDR3 sequences, more than 10% of them singletons. The sequences come from PBMCs, collected from the stem cell graft. These TCRs come from a human donor who donated a stem cell graft to a child with Fanconi anemia.

The chain recombines TRBV19 with TRBJ1-1, with D maybe TRBD1 (5 bases). V lost 6 bases and J 0 bases, leaving 11 bases between the germline ends. Germline-derived CDR1 and CDR2 are LNHDA and SQIVND (reference sequence). The CDR3 is 14 residues long. The CDR3 DNA follows: TGTGCCAGTAGACTGGCAGGGATGAACACTGAAGCTTTCTTT. Translation: CASRLAGMNTEAFF.

This clonotype was recorded many times. The chain joins TRBV4-3 to TRBJ1-5; tentatively, D is TRBD1 (5 bases). From germline, CDR1 is LGHNA and CDR2 YSLEER. The CDR3 contains 15 residues. V lost 0 bases and J lost 2, with 8 bases in between. Here the CDR3 DNA reads TGCGCCAGCAGCCAAGAGAGCAGGGGCAATCAGCCCCAGCATTTT. Its protein is CASSQESRGNQPQHF.

The CDR3 loop is CAISTSGRNTEAFF. CDR3 DNA: TGTGCCATCAGCACATCAGGGCGAAACACTGAAGCTTTCTTT. V gene TRBV10-3 combines with J gene TRBJ1-1, with D possibly matching TRBD1 (5 bases). The CDR3 contains 14 residues. Germline assignment: CDR1 ENHRY and CDR2 SYGVKD. Trimming removed 6 bases at V and 2 bases at J, with 13 bases between.

This rearrangement joins TRBV3-1 to TRBJ2-1; TRBD2 might be the D (5 bases). Trimming left V 2 bases short and J 7 bases short, with 15 bases between. The CDR3 has 15 amino acids. Germline V gives CDR1 LGHDT, CDR2 YNNKEL (reference sequence). As DNA, the CDR3 is TGTGCCAGCAGCCAACGGCGCGGGTCCAGGAATGAGCAGTTCTTC. Its translation is CASSQRRGSRNEQFF.

This clonotype was counted only a few times. This chain joins TRBV12-3 or TRBV12-4 and TRBJ1-3, with D possibly being TRBD1 (5 bases). V lost 6 bases to trimming and J lost 1 base, with 22 bases between them. The CDR3 spans 18 residues. CDR3 sequence reads: CASSLRTSGRISGNTIYF. The CDR3 nucleotides are TGTGCCAGCAGCCTCAGGACAAGCGGAAGGATTTCTGGAAACACCATATATTTT.

Concerning this clonotype: The junction shows a germline mismatch at one end, possibly a read error. V usage is TRBV5-6 and J usage is TRBJ1-1; D might be TRBD1 (5 bases). The CDR3 runs 14 residues. CDR1 is SGHDT and CDR2 is YYEEEE in the germline V gene. CDR3 residues: CASSSDGGRTEAVF. CDR3 nucleotide sequence: TGTGCCAGCAGCTCGGACGGGGGAAGGACTGAAGCTGTCTTT.

This clonotype was detected many times. The chain uses TRBV12-3 or TRBV12-4 and TRBJ1-2, with 7 bases identical to TRBD1. V was pared by 5 bases and J by 8 bases, with 8 bases of the junction left unmatched. The CDR3 is 13 amino acids. CDR3 region: CASSPSGRGGYTF. The CDR3 nucleotides read TGTGCCAGCAGTCCGAGTGGCAGGGGGGGCTACACCTTC.

This clonotype showed up many times. The V gene is TRBV10-2, the J gene TRBJ1-2; D is perhaps TRBD1 (5 bases). The CDR3 is made up of 16 amino acids. Deletions cut 6 bases from V and 3 bases from J, with 20 bases between. Germline V gene lookup returns CDR1 WSHSY and CDR2 SAAADI. In nucleotides, the CDR3 is TGCGCCAGCAGGGGGTTTATTTTGCAGGGCGACTATGGCTACACCTTC. Translation gives CASRGFILQGDYGYTF.

This clonotype was recorded a few times. V and J are TRBV28 and TRBJ1-6; no firm D call. Trimming shortened V by 3 bases and J by 6 bases, and 9 bases separated the two germline ends. The germline V gene has CDR1 MDHEN and CDR2 SYDVKM. The CDR3 totals 14 residues. CDR3 region: CASSLVRPNSPLHF. CDR3 DNA: TGTGCCAGCAGTTTGGTACGGCCTAATTCACCCCTCCACTTT. Drawing the rest from reference TRBV28 and TRBJ1-6, the complete variable domain is DVKVTQSSRYLVKRTGEKVFLECVQDMDHENMFWYRQDPGLGLRLIYFSYDVKMKEKGDIPEGYSVSREKKERFSLILESASTNQTSMYLCASSLVRPNSPLHFGNGTRLTVT.